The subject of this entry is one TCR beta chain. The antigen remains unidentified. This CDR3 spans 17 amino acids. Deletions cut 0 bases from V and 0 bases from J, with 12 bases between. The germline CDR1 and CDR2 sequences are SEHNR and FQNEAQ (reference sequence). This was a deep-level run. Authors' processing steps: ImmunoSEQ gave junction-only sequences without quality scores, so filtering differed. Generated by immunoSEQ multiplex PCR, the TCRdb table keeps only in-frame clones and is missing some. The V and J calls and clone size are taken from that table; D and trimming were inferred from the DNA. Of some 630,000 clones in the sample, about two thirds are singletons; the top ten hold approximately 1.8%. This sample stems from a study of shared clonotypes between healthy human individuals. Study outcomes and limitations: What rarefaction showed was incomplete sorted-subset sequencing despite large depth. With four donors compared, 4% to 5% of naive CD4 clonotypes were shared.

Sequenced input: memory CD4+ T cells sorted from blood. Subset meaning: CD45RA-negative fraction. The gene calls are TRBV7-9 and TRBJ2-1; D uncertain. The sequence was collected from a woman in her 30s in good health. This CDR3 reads CASSLAKGVSSYNEQFF. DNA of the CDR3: TGTGCCAGCAGCTTAGCGAAAGGTGTAAGCTCCTACAATGAGCAGTTCTTC.